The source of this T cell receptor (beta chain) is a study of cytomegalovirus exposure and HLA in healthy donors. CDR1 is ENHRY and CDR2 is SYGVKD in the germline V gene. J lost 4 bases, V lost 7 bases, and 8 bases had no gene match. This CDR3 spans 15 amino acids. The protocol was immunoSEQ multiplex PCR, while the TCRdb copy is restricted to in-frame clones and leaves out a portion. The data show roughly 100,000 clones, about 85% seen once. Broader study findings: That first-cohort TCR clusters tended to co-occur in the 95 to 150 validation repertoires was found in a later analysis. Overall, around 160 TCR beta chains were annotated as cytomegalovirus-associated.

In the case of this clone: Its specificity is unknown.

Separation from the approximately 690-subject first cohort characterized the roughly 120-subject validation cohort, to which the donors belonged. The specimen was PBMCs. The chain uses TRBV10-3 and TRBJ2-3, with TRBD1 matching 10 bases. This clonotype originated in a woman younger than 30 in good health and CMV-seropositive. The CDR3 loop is CAINTGTGAADTQYF. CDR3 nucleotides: TGTGCCATCAATACCGGGACAGGGGCGGCAGATACGCAGTATTTT.